Each of the 24 T cell receptor beta chains below was sequenced from the same sample in a study of shared T cell receptors in the human thymus (dated by TCRdb to about 2021). Library generation was performed with the immunoSEQ multiplex PCR assay. TCRdb obtained this table from immuneACCESS and retained in-frame rearrangements with V and J assigned. These tables miss some clones; where compared with another copy, unresolved V genes account for less than half of the shortfall, and the remainder is unexplained. The sample table records more than 550,000 clones; about 89% of these occur just once. Roughly 0.0089% of the sample goes to the ten largest clones. These records were also assigned to another study, of human thymus T cells.

Sequencing input: thymocytes. These TCRs come from a boy in the first two years of life with a congenital heart defect. Donor details come from another sample of the same person, matched by shared clones.

The chain couples TRBV6-4 to TRBJ1-2; 10 bases fit TRBD1. CDR3 length: 14 amino acids. Germline trimming cut 6 bases from V and 4 bases from J; bases unmatched to any gene: 5. The germline gives CDR1 MRHNA, CDR2 SNTAGT. The CDR3 DNA follows: TGTGCCAGCAGCGCCCGGACAGGGGGCTATGGCTACACCTTC. Residues: CASSARTGGYGYTF.

The chain uses TRBV29-1 and TRBJ1-2; D ambiguous. The CDR3 is 14 residues long. Trimming shortened V by 4 bases and J by 2 bases, and 14 bases separated the two germline ends. CDR1 and CDR2 from the germline V gene are SQVTM and ANQGSEA. The CDR3 DNA is TGCAGCGTTGCAGTCAGGCTTCAAAACTATGGCTACACCTTC. Amino acid sequence: CSVAVRLQNYGYTF. Variable domain in full (rest from reference TRBV29-1 and TRBJ1-2): SAVISQKPSRDICQRGTSLTIQCQVDSQVTMMFWYRQQPGQSLTLIATANQGSEATYESGFVIDKFPISRPNLTFSTLTVSNMSPEDSSIYLCSVAVRLQNYGYTFGSGTRLTVV.

This rearrangement joins TRBV5-6 to TRBJ2-7, with D possibly being TRBD2 (5 bases). From germline, CDR1 is SGHDT and CDR2 YYEEEE. Trimming removed 4 bases from V and 3 bases from J, with 20 bases in between. The CDR3 covers 16 residues. The DNA of the CDR3 is TGTGCCAGCAGCCGGAGGCCCCCCCACCGGGACTACGAGCAGTACTTC. Translated, it gives CASSRRPPHRDYEQYF.

This chain connects TRBV5-4 to TRBJ2-7, with 9 bases that match TRBD1. This CDR3 contains 19 residues. Looked up from germline, CDR1 is SGHNT and CDR2 is YYREEE (reference sequence). The V segment lost 6 bases and the J segment 1 base; nucleotides outside the gene matches: 20. The CDR3 DNA reads TGTGCCAGCACCTTTAGTACAGGGGGCGGGGACCGATGTTCCTACGAGCAGTACTTC. Its translation: CASTFSTGGGDRCSYEQYF.

This chain uses TRBV20-1 with TRBJ1-1, with 8 nucleotides matching TRBD1. J lost 4 bases, V lost 8 bases, and 3 bases had no gene match. CDR3 length equals 11 residues. Germline V lookup: CDR1 DFQATT, CDR2 SNEGSKA (reference sequence). The CDR3 sequence is CSPGGSTEAFF. The CDR3 DNA is TGCAGTCCAGGGGGCAGCACTGAAGCTTTCTTT.

This clone turned up a few times. This chain connects TRBV4-3 to TRBJ1-2; 8 nucleotides match TRBD1. From germline, CDR1 is LGHNA and CDR2 YSLEER. V shed 4 bases, J shed 5 bases, and the junction held 15 bases outside the gene matches. The CDR3 spans 17 residues. The chain's CDR3 is CASSLLSQGAPPYGYTF. The CDR3 coding sequence is TGCGCCAGCAGCCTCCTATCCCAGGGGGCTCCGCCTTATGGCTACACCTTC.

The chain links TRBV7-2 to TRBJ1-4, with TRBD1 as a possible D gene (5 bases). V was shortened by 2 bases and J by 0 bases, with 19 bases between the two germline ends. Germline-derived CDR1 and CDR2 are SGHTA and FQGNSA. The CDR3 spans 19 residues. CDR3 residues: CASSLPSGEKGATNEKLFF. For the CDR3, the DNA is TGTGCCAGCAGCTTACCATCGGGGGAGAAGGGTGCAACTAATGAAAAACTGTTTTTT.

The chain couples TRBV4-3 to TRBJ1-3; D may be TRBD1 (5 bases). Germline-derived CDR1 and CDR2 are LGHNA and YSLEER. V was clipped by 4 bases and J by 0 bases, with 16 bases between them. This CDR3 region has 17 residues. As DNA, the CDR3 is TGCGCCAGCAGCCCGACCCCGGGACTCACCTCTGGAAACACCATATATTTT. This encodes CASSPTPGLTSGNTIYF.

The CDR3: CASSVQGLGSYNEQFF. Written as DNA, the CDR3 is TGTGCCAGCAGTGTTCAGGGGCTCGGGTCCTACAATGAGCAGTTCTTC. V and J are TRBV11-3 and TRBJ2-1, with a possible D match to TRBD1 (6 bases). Trimming left V 6 bases short and J 1 base short, with 16 bases between. CDR1 is SGHNT, CDR2 YENEEA, per germline. The CDR3 length is 16 residues.

This clone was recorded a few times. The genes are TRBV5-3 and TRBJ2-5; possibly TRBD2 for D (6 bases). TRBV5-3 is placed among ORFs of uncertain function. The CDR3 contains 13 residues. Trimming took off 6 bases at V and 7 bases at J, with 16 bases between the two ends. The CDR3 protein is CARKPGTWGTQYF. CDR3 nucleotides: TGTGCCAGAAAGCCTGGGACTTGGGGGACCCAGTACTTC.

This clone was counted between two and nine times. This rearrangement joins TRBV9 to TRBJ1-2, with 9 nucleotides matching TRBD1. Germline V gives CDR1 SGDLS, CDR2 YYNGEE. With V trimmed by 3 bases and J by 6 bases, 6 bases remained unmatched. This CDR3 is 14 amino acids long. CDR3: CASSGGQGGNGYTF. For the CDR3, the DNA is TGTGCCAGCAGCGGGGGACAGGGTGGTAATGGCTACACCTTC.

This rearrangement joins TRBV27 to TRBJ2-1; TRBD2 matches 8 bases. The J segment lost 8 bases and the V segment lost 6 bases, leaving 9 bases of the junction unmatched. This CDR3 comprises 14 residues. Germline V lookup: CDR1 MNHEY, CDR2 SMNVEV (reference sequence). In DNA, the CDR3 is TGTGCCAGCAGCCCGGGGGGGCCTAAACATGAGCAGTTCTTC. Translation gives CASSPGGPKHEQFF.

The rearrangement links TRBV27 to TRBJ1-1; D gene ambiguous. V lost 6 bases, J lost 1 base, and 12 bases lay in between. This CDR3 is 14 amino acids long. Germline V gives CDR1 MNHEY, CDR2 SMNVEV (reference sequence). This CDR3 reads CASRGSGGNTEAFF. Here the CDR3 DNA reads TGTGCCAGCAGGGGGTCGGGAGGGAACACTGAAGCTTTCTTT.

The rearrangement joins TRBV7-2 to TRBJ2-3; D possibly corresponds to TRBD2 (6 bases). The CDR3 has 14 amino acids. Trimming stripped 1 base from V and 3 bases from J, with 8 bases between. The germline CDR1 and CDR2 sequences are SGHTA and FQGNSA. The CDR3 nucleotides are TGTGCCAGCAGCTTAGTGGAGGGGACAGATACGCAGTATTTT. It encodes CASSLVEGTDTQYF.

The gene calls are TRBV4-2 and TRBJ1-6; no clear D. This CDR3 region has 14 residues. V shed 0 bases and J shed 7 bases, with 7 bases lying between them. Germline V CDR1 and CDR2: LGHNA, YNFKEQ. DNA for the CDR3: TGTGCCAGCAGCCAAGAATTCGGGAATTCACCCCTCCACTTT. It codes for CASSQEFGNSPLHF.

The V and J genes are TRBV18 and TRBJ1-2, with TRBD1 identical over 7 bases. The CDR3 runs to 13 residues. J gave up 7 bases and V 6 bases, and 8 bases lay outside the gene matches. CDR1 KGHSH and CDR2 LQKENI come from the germline V gene. CDR3 sequence: CASSPDRVGGYTF. For the CDR3, the DNA is TGTGCCAGCTCCCCCGACAGGGTGGGTGGCTACACCTTC.

The chain has TRBV5-1 and TRBJ2-7; D unclear. CDR1 is SGHRS, CDR2 YFSETQ, per germline. This CDR3 comprises 13 residues. Trimming shortened V by 1 base and J by 4 bases, and 9 bases separated the two germline ends. The CDR3 bases are TGCGCCAGCAGCTTGTACATCGAATACGAGCAGTACTTC. Translated, it gives CASSLYIEYEQYF.

This chain connects TRBV2 to TRBJ2-5, with 10 bases lining up with TRBD1. CDR1 SNHLY and CDR2 FYNNEI come from the germline V gene. V was clipped by 4 bases and J by 5 bases; unmatched bases: 4. The CDR3 consists of 14 residues. In DNA form, the CDR3 reads TGTGCCAGCAGTGGCAGACAGGGGGCGGAGACCCAGTACTTC. Translated, it gives CASSGRQGAETQYF. The variable domain in full, with the rest retrieved from reference TRBV2 and TRBJ2-5, is EPEVTQTPSHQVTQMGQEVILRCVPISNHLYFYWYRQILGQKVEFLVSFYNNEISEKSEIFDDQFSVERPDGSNFTLKIRSTKLEDSAMYFCASSGRQGAETQYFGPGTRLLVL.

Points on this clone: Other nucleotide sequences from this sample produce the same CDR3. The V call is TRBV5-4, the J call TRBJ2-7; 9 bases align to TRBD2. Per germline, CDR1 SGHNT and CDR2 YYREEE (reference sequence). V gave up 0 bases and J gave up 2 bases; unmatched junction bases: 3. The CDR3 loop spans 15 amino acids. The DNA for the CDR3 is TGTGCCAGCAGCTTGGTTAGCGGGGGTACCTACGAGCAGTACTTC. Amino acid sequence: CASSLVSGGTYEQYF.

The DNA for the CDR3 is TGTGCCAGCGGCATTTCAGATACGCAGTATTTT. Amino acids: CASGISDTQYF. The genes are TRBV7-9 and TRBJ2-3; D not resolved. The CDR3 is made up of 11 amino acids. Germline CDR1 reads SEHNR; CDR2 reads FQNEAQ (reference sequence). The ends were cut back, 8 bases at V and 4 bases at J, with 7 bases in the middle.

The rearrangement links TRBV11-2 to TRBJ1-1; TRBD1 agrees at 7 bases. The CDR3 covers 14 residues. J lost 5 bases, V lost 2 bases, and 5 bases had no gene match. The germline gives CDR1 SGHAT, CDR2 FQNNGV. The chain's CDR3 is CASSLSATGTEAFF. For the CDR3, the DNA is TGTGCCAGCAGCTTATCGGCGACAGGGACTGAAGCTTTCTTT.

The chain recombines TRBV27 with TRBJ2-7; possible D gene TRBD2, 6 bases. CDR1 is MNHEY, CDR2 SMNVEV, per germline (reference sequence). Trimming shortened V by 1 base and J by 0 bases, and 10 bases separated the two germline ends. The CDR3 covers 15 residues. As DNA, the CDR3 is TGTGCCAGCAGTTTATTGGTCGGGAGCTCCTACGAGCAGTACTTC. It yields the protein CASSLLVGSSYEQYF.

The V gene is TRBV11-2, the J gene TRBJ2-1; 10 nucleotides match TRBD1. CDR1 and CDR2 from the germline V gene are SGHAT and FQNNGV. The CDR3 has 15 residues. The trim removed 6 bases at V and 2 bases at J, leaving 4 bases unmatched. In DNA form, the CDR3 reads TGTGCCAGCAGGCATGACAGGGGGCCCTACAATGAGCAGTTCTTC. Translating it yields CASRHDRGPYNEQFF.

The V call is TRBV4-3, the J call TRBJ2-2, with 7 bases fitting TRBD1. CDR1 and CDR2 (germline): LGHNA, YSLEER. J lost 6 bases, V lost 3 bases, and 10 bases had no gene match. CDR3 size: 16 residues. The CDR3 DNA reads as TGCGCCAGCAGCCAGACAGGGATTCCAAACGCCGGGGAGCTGTTTTTT. This translates into CASSQTGIPNAGELFF.